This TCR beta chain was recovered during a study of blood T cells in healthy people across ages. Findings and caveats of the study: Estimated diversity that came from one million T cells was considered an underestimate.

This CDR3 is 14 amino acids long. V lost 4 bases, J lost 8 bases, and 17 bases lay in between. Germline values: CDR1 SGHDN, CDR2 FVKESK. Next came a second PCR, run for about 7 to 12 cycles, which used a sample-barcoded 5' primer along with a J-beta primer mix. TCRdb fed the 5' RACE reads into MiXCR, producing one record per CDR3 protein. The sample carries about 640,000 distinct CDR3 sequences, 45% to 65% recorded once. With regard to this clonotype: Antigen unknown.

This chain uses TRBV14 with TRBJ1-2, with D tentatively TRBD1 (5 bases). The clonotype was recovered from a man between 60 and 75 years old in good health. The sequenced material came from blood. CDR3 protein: CASSRPGPTIGYTF. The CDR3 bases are TGTGCCAGCAGCCGTCCGGGACCGACTATCGGCTACACCTTC.